This TCR beta chain stems from a study of T cells in Graves' hyperthyroidism and ophthalmopathy. The study, taken as a whole, reports: Most clonotypes expanded in the thyroid (above 0.001) were also present in blood.

This clonotype was seen only a few times. As yet, its antigen is unknown. Germline V gene sequence: CDR1 SGDLS, CDR2 YYNGEE. There are 19 residues in the CDR3. V dropped 0 bases and J dropped 2; count of bases not matched to a gene: 13. The PBMCs had their origin in approximately 10 ml of fresh peripheral blood. The TCR beta CDR3 regions underwent amplification using RNA transcripts as the source. First-round RT-PCR targeting the TCR CDR3 was performed with the HTBI primer set. Each CDR3 protein is one row after TCRdb ran MiXCR on the multiplex PCR reads. In the table there are hundreds of thousands of distinct CDR3 sequences, roughly 14% of which are singletons.

The rearrangement links TRBV9 to TRBJ2-7; 11 nucleotides match TRBD2. This TCR was recovered from a middle-aged woman with Graves' ophthalmopathy. Sequencing input: blood. The CDR3 is CASSVGIIIAGGPPYEQYF. The CDR3 nucleotides are TGTGCCAGCAGCGTAGGGATTATAATAGCGGGAGGGCCCCCCTACGAGCAGTACTTC.